A single sample gave rise to the 27 T cell receptor beta chains below, sequenced in a study of blood T cell repertoires in COVID-19. TCRdb's table, derived via immunoSEQ multiplex PCR, lists solely in-frame clones and lacks some. The sample gives a few hundred thousand clones, around 87% of which show up once; about 7.1% is in the top ten. The specimen sequenced was peripheral blood. These receptors were collected from an older woman with active or convalescent COVID-19.

The CDR3 here is CASSESGQVVAGSNYGYTF. CDR3 coding DNA: TGTGCCAGCAGTGAAAGTGGGCAGGTGGTTGCTGGCTCTAACTATGGCTACACCTTC. The chain couples TRBV2 to TRBJ1-2; D is uncertain. V was trimmed by 2 bases and J by 0 bases, leaving 22 bases between them. This CDR3 is 19 amino acids long. The germline V gene encodes CDR1 SNHLY and CDR2 FYNNEI.

The chain employs TRBV5-1 and TRBJ1-2; D gene unclear. Germline values: CDR1 SGHRS, CDR2 YFSETQ. Between the trimmed V and J ends, which lost 0 bases and 6 bases, there was a span of 12 bases. CDR3 size: 14 residues. In DNA, the CDR3 is TGCGCCAGCAGCTTGGGTAGCAGGACTAATGGCTACACCTTC. Amino acids: CASSLGSRTNGYTF.

This clone has a handful of counts. The V gene is TRBV27, the J gene TRBJ1-2; no clear D gene. V was cut by 3 bases and J by 4 bases, with 15 bases left in between. The V gene's germline CDR1 is MNHEY and CDR2 SMNVEV (reference sequence). CDR3 size: 15 residues. The CDR3 sequence is CASSFSQGRGYGYTF. CDR3 nucleotide sequence: TGTGCCAGCAGTTTTTCTCAAGGTCGAGGCTATGGCTACACCTTC.

V usage is TRBV7-8 and J usage is TRBJ1-1; D remains ambiguous. The CDR3 spans 13 residues. CDR1 SGHVS and CDR2 FQNEAQ come from the germline V gene. Trimming pared 1 base from V and 8 bases from J, leaving 11 bases between. CDR3 region: CASSLVGTVEAFF. CDR3 nucleotide sequence: TGTGCCAGCAGCTTAGTCGGCACAGTCGAAGCTTTCTTT.

DNA of the CDR3: TGTGCCAGCAGTTTGGAGGACGGCTACGAGCAGTACTTC. This codes for CASSLEDGYEQYF. The chain employs TRBV27 and TRBJ2-7; possible D gene TRBD2, 5 bases. Trimming shortened V by 3 bases and J by 3 bases, and 9 bases separated the two germline ends. The V gene's germline CDR1 is MNHEY and CDR2 SMNVEV (reference sequence). CDR3 length equals 13 residues.

V usage is TRBV24-1 and J usage is TRBJ1-2; perhaps TRBD1 as D (6 bases). Germline lookup yields CDR1 KGHDR and CDR2 SFDVKD. Trimming pared 10 bases from V and 2 bases from J, leaving 10 bases between. This CDR3 is built from 12 residues. The CDR3 bases are TGTGCCACTCAAGACAGGAACTATGGCTACACCTTC. As protein: CATQDRNYGYTF.

The chain joins TRBV6-5 to TRBJ2-1; weak D call: TRBD1 (5 bases). CDR1 MNHEY and CDR2 SVGAGI come from the germline V gene. The CDR3 extends over 14 amino acids. V was clipped by 7 bases and J by 2 bases, with 12 bases between them. Here the CDR3 DNA reads TGTGCCAGCAACCCCAGGGATACCTACAATGAGCAGTTCTTC. Its translation is CASNPRDTYNEQFF.

This chain uses TRBV10-2 with TRBJ1-6; TRBD1 might be the D (6 bases). Germline CDR1 WSHSY, CDR2 SAAADI. Trimming took off 7 bases at V and 6 bases at J, with 16 bases between the two ends. The CDR3 runs 15 residues. The CDR3 is CASTWTDSLNSPLHF. Here the CDR3 DNA reads TGCGCCAGCACTTGGACGGACAGTCTTAATTCACCCCTCCACTTT.

The V and J genes are TRBV6-5 and TRBJ1-2; 7 bases fit TRBD1. The germline V gene encodes CDR1 MNHEY and CDR2 SVGAGI. V was pared by 4 bases and J by 0 bases, with 5 bases of the junction left unmatched. The CDR3 runs to 15 residues. The CDR3 region has the DNA TGTGCCAGCAGTTCAACCAGGGGGGCTAACTATGGCTACACCTTC. Translating gives CASSSTRGANYGYTF.

This CDR3 is CASNRGSQYNSPLHF. The CDR3 region has the DNA TGTGCCAGCAACCGGGGAAGTCAATATAATTCACCCCTCCACTTT. The chain uses TRBV11-2 and TRBJ1-6; D unclear. The CDR3 totals 15 residues. Trimming took off 7 bases at V and 4 bases at J, with 14 bases between the two ends. Germline V gene lookup returns CDR1 SGHAT and CDR2 FQNNGV.

The J gene is TRBJ2-1, the V gene TRBV6-1; 8 nucleotides line up with TRBD2. Trimming at V came to 2 bases and at J to 7 bases, leaving 7 bases not matched to a gene. The CDR3 has 15 residues. Germline V gene sequence: CDR1 MNHNS, CDR2 SASEGT. CDR3 residues: CASSEIRGGRNEQFF. The CDR3 region has the DNA TGTGCCAGCAGTGAAATACGGGGGGGCCGGAATGAGCAGTTCTTC.

This rearrangement joins TRBV6-5 to TRBJ1-1; no definite D call. CDR1 is MNHEY, CDR2 SVGAGI, per germline. This CDR3 has 14 residues. Between the trimmed V and J ends, which lost 10 bases and 1 base, there was a span of 16 bases. DNA for the CDR3: TGTGCCACCCGCTTATCGACACCGAACACTGAAGCTTTCTTT. Translating gives CATRLSTPNTEAFF.

This clone showed up just a few times. The chain joins TRBV11-2 to TRBJ1-2, with D perhaps TRBD1 (5 bases). This CDR3 is built from 15 residues. Trimming removed 5 bases at V and 4 bases at J, with 17 bases between. Germline CDR1 is SGHAT and CDR2 is FQNNGV. CDR3 bases: TGTGCCAGCAGCCCGCGGCAGGGCAATATCTATGGCTACACCTTC. Its protein product is CASSPRQGNIYGYTF. The full variable domain, rest sourced from reference TRBV11-2 and TRBJ1-2, is EAGVAQSPRYKIIEKRQSVAFWCNPISGHATLYWYQQILGQGPKLLIQFQNNGVVDDSQLPKDRFSAERLKGVDSTLKIQPAKLEDSAVYLCASSPRQGNIYGYTFGSGTRLTVV.

The chain is built from TRBV6-2 or TRBV6-3 and TRBJ1-2; no clear D. There are 14 residues in the CDR3. V gave up 0 bases and J gave up 1 base, with 6 bases separating them. Germline CDR1 MNHEY, CDR2 SVGEGT. The CDR3 coding sequence is TGTGCCAGCAGTTACTCGGCAGATAACTATGGCTACACCTTC. It specifies CASSYSADNYGYTF.

The chain has TRBV3-1 (or the pseudogene TRBV3-2) and TRBJ2-7; 7 positions agree with TRBD1. The V gene's germline CDR1 is LGHDT and CDR2 YNNKEL (reference sequence). V gave up 0 bases and J gave up 2 bases; unmatched junction bases: 4. This CDR3 region has 15 residues. The CDR3 protein is CASSQDWDRPYEQYF. As DNA, the CDR3 is TGTGCCAGCAGCCAAGATTGGGACAGACCCTACGAGCAGTACTTC.

The chain combines TRBV29-1 with TRBJ2-2, with D maybe TRBD2 (6 bases). Germline values: CDR1 SQVTM, CDR2 ANQGSEA. Trimming removed 5 bases at V and 5 bases at J, with 15 bases between. The CDR3 loop spans 14 amino acids. The CDR3 bases are TGCAGCGTTTTCTGGGCGGGGTGGACCGGGGAGCTGTTTTTT. This gives the protein CSVFWAGWTGELFF.

This clone was observed once. V is TRBV29-1 and J is TRBJ1-2; D not certain. Germline V lookup: CDR1 SQVTM, CDR2 ANQGSEA. V was shortened by 4 bases and J by 4 bases, with 16 bases between the two germline ends. The CDR3 has 14 amino acids. CDR3 region: CSVGNSPGSYGYTF. The DNA of the CDR3 is TGCAGCGTTGGGAACAGCCCCGGTTCCTATGGCTACACCTTC.

The chain combines TRBV27 with TRBJ1-1; the D gene is possibly TRBD1 (5 bases). V lost 3 bases and J lost 2, with 10 bases in between. Germline V lookup: CDR1 MNHEY, CDR2 SMNVEV (reference sequence). CDR3 length: 14 residues. CDR3 region: CASSFLGGNTEAFF. The CDR3 DNA is TGTGCCAGCAGTTTCTTGGGGGGAAACACTGAAGCTTTCTTT.

The chain couples TRBV5-1 to TRBJ1-1, with 7 positions matching TRBD1. CDR3 length equals 15 residues. In germline, CDR1 is SGHRS, CDR2 YFSETQ. After removal of 0 bases from V and 1 base from J, the junction contained 3 bases not matched to a gene. CDR3 sequence reads: CASSLGQGQNTEAFF. In nucleotides, the CDR3 is TGCGCCAGCAGCTTGGGACAGGGACAGAACACTGAAGCTTTCTTT.

The chain is built from TRBV5-6 and TRBJ2-3; possible D gene TRBD2, 6 bases. The germline V and J ends were trimmed by 2 bases and 9 bases, with 13 bases remaining between them. Germline-derived CDR1 and CDR2 are SGHDT and YYEEEE. This CDR3 has 13 amino acids. The DNA for the CDR3 is TGTGCCAGCAGCTTTGTGGCGGGGAACACGCAGTATTTT. Protein: CASSFVAGNTQYF.

V and J are TRBV7-2 and TRBJ2-3; no firm D call. The CDR3 totals 15 residues. Germline V gene lookup returns CDR1 SGHTA and CDR2 FQGNSA. V gave up 1 base and J gave up 4 bases, with 12 bases separating them. CDR3 sequence (DNA): TGTGCCAGCAGCTTAGTTGTTAGCCCGGCAGATACGCAGTATTTT. It codes for CASSLVVSPADTQYF.

The chain recombines TRBV4-1 with TRBJ2-1; possible D gene TRBD2, 6 bases. The germline V gene has CDR1 MGHRA and CDR2 YSYEKL. This CDR3 region has 14 residues. V was trimmed by 1 base and J by 5 bases, leaving 9 bases between them. CDR3 DNA sequence: TGCGCCAGCAGCCAAGTGGGGGGAAACAATGAGCAGTTCTTC. Encoded protein: CASSQVGGNNEQFF.

V is TRBV18 and J is TRBJ1-1; TRBD1 aligns across 9 bases. Germline CDR1 KGHSH, CDR2 LQKENI. The CDR3 sequence is 14 residues long. Germline trimming cut 4 bases from V and 7 bases from J; bases unmatched to any gene: 7. The CDR3 spells CASSQGQGLSEAFF. In DNA form, the CDR3 reads TGTGCCAGCTCACAAGGACAGGGGCTGAGTGAAGCTTTCTTT.

This clone was observed a single time. V gene TRBV10-3 combines with J gene TRBJ2-4, with a possible D match to TRBD2 (6 bases). The CDR3 spans 16 residues. Trimming took off 0 bases at V and 7 bases at J, with 16 bases between the two ends. Germline values: CDR1 ENHRY, CDR2 SYGVKD. The CDR3, as DNA: TGTGCCATCAGTGAGTCTAACGACATACGGGGGAACATTCAGTACTTC. Its protein is CAISESNDIRGNIQYF.

This chain uses TRBV6-6 with TRBJ2-7, with TRBD2 matching 7 bases. The CDR3 is 15 amino acids. Germline CDR1 reads MNHNY; CDR2 reads SVGAGI (reference sequence). Losses at the gene ends were 0 bases for V and 0 bases for J; bases not matched to a gene: 2. CDR3 region: CASSYSASGSYEQYF. The CDR3 DNA reads TGTGCCAGCAGTTACTCGGCTAGCGGCTCCTACGAGCAGTACTTC.

The rearrangement links TRBV24-1 to TRBJ2-4, with a tentative D call TRBD2 (6 bases). The V end lost 4 bases, the J end lost 0 bases, and 12 bases lay between the germline ends. The CDR3 is 16 residues long. The germline V gene encodes CDR1 KGHDR and CDR2 SFDVKD. Written as DNA, the CDR3 is TGTGCCACCAGTGACGGGGTGGGGGGAGCCAAAAACATTCAGTACTTC. Translated: CATSDGVGGAKNIQYF.

This sequence joins TRBV4-3 and TRBJ1-4; D is undetermined. The CDR3 runs to 18 residues. Looked up from germline, CDR1 is LGHNA and CDR2 is YSLEER. The V and J ends lost 0 bases and 8 bases respectively, with 22 bases between them. Written as DNA, the CDR3 is TGCGCCAGCAGCCAAGAGGAAGAGGGAAGGGTGGTTGTGGAAAAACTGTTTTTT. It translates to CASSQEEEGRVVVEKLFF.